This T cell receptor beta chain was captured by sequencing in a study of cytomegalovirus exposure and HLA in healthy donors. General observations from the study: Previously analyzed data showed that most TCR beta V segments were productive at a frequency of about 87% or about 30%. It was taken for granted in presence/absence analyses that sequencing depth across donors was roughly uniform. A link between a missense DCLRE1C variant and TCR beta V- and J-gene trimming emerged from a later analysis.

Vbeta (60) and Jbeta (13) primers were used in the PCR. Data came from immunoSEQ multiplex PCR; TCRdb stores just in-frame clones and leaves some out. Of around 31,000 clones in the sample, 62% were seen once. With respect to this clone: No antigen is known for it.

The sequencing sample was made of PBMCs. The receptor was derived from a male donor in good health and CMV-seropositive.

CDR3 DNA: TGTGCCAGCAGCTTAGCTTCCGTGGTCGGGGAAAAACTGTTTTTT. It is translated as CASSLASVVGEKLFF. This sequence joins TRBV7-9 and TRBJ1-4; no definite D call. Germline CDR1 SEHNR, CDR2 FQNEAQ (reference sequence). V lost 0 bases to trimming and J lost 8 bases, with 13 bases between them. This CDR3 is 15 amino acids long.